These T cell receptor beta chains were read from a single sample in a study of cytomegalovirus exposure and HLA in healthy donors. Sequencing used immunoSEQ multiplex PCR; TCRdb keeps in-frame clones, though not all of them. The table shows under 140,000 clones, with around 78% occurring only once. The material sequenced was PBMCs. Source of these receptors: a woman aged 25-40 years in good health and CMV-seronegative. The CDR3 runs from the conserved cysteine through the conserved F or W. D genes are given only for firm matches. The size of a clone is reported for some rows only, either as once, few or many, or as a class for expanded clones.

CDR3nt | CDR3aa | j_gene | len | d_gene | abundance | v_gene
TGTGCCAGCAGCTTGGGGTGGGGGGGACGAGCTTTCTTT | CASSLGWGGRAFF | TRBJ1-1 | 13 | . | . | TRBV5-4
TGTGCCAGCTCCGAGGGGGCCACCGGGGAGCTGTTTTTT | CASSEGATGELFF | TRBJ2-2 | 13 | TRBD1 | . | TRBV7-9
TGCGCCAGCAGCGCAACTAGCGGGGGGGCCAGGTACAATGAGCAGTTCTTC | CASSATSGGARYNEQFF | TRBJ2-1 | 17 | TRBD2 | . | TRBV5-1
TGTGCCAGCAGCTTAGGATCGCCCCAGGGGGATGAAAAACTGTTTTTT | CASSLGSPQGDEKLFF | TRBJ1-4 | 16 | TRBD1 | . | TRBV7-8
TGTGCCAGCACTCGGACAGGGGGAGTCTATGGCTACACCTTC | CASTRTGGVYGYTF | TRBJ1-2 | 14 | TRBD1 | few | TRBV6-5
TGTGCCAGCAGCCGGGACAGTGCCTACGAGCAGTACTTC | CASSRDSAYEQYF | TRBJ2-7 | 13 | TRBD1 | . | TRBV7-9
TGTGCCAGCTTGGGTTCGGGACAGGAAGCTTTCTTT | CASLGSGQEAFF | TRBJ1-1 | 12 | TRBD1 | few | TRBV6-1
TGCGCCAGCAGACCTACGACAGGGGGAAACTATGGCTACACCTTC | CASRPTTGGNYGYTF | TRBJ1-2 | 15 | TRBD1 | . | TRBV5-1
TGTGCCAGCAGCCCCCCAGGTAACAGGGGGCAAGAGACCCAGTACTTC | CASSPPGNRGQETQYF | TRBJ2-5 | 16 | TRBD1 | . | TRBV7-8
TGTGCCTGGAACCAGGTCTATGGCTACACCTTC | CAWNQVYGYTF | TRBJ1-2 | 11 | . | . | TRBV30
TGTGCCAGCAGCGTAGGGCTGGCCGCGAACACCGGGGAGCTGTTTTTT | CASSVGLAANTGELFF | TRBJ2-2 | 16 | . | . | TRBV9
TGTGCCAGCTCCTTCGGAGCCTACGAGCAGTACTTC | CASSFGAYEQYF | TRBJ2-7 | 12 | . | few | TRBV5-4
TGTGCCAGCAGCTTTCTCAGGTCGGGACAGGGGCGAGAGACCCAGTACTTC | CASSFLRSGQGRETQYF | TRBJ2-5 | 17 | TRBD1 | . | TRBV5-4
TGTGCCAGCAGTCCCTATTGGACTAGCGGGAGGAACACCGGGGAGCTGTTTTTT | CASSPYWTSGRNTGELFF | TRBJ2-2 | 18 | TRBD2 | . | TRBV2
TGTGCCAGCAGCCTAATGCCAGGGGGCGGCTACACCTTC | CASSLMPGGGYTF | TRBJ1-2 | 13 | TRBD1 | . | TRBV27
TGCGCCAGCAGCTACTCCGGGACAGGGGACAATGAGCAGTTCTTC | CASSYSGTGDNEQFF | TRBJ2-1 | 15 | TRBD1 | . | TRBV5-1
TGTGCCAGCAGCTTAGCGCCGACAGTTGAAAAACTGTTTTTT | CASSLAPTVEKLFF | TRBJ1-4 | 14 | . | . | TRBV7-9